This is a list of T cell receptor beta chains from one sample in a study of blood T cell repertoires in COVID-19. The repertoire was sequenced with immunoSEQ multiplex PCR; TCRdb's copy has only in-frame clones and lacks some. The sample has around 430,000 clones, approximately 87% seen once. The sample comprised PBMCs or T cells enriched from blood (not recorded which). The receptors stem from a woman aged 50 to 60 who had recovered from COVID-19. Each CDR3 is given with its conserved first and last residue. The D gene is left open where the match is weak. Expanded clones are given a class, and other clones once, few, many or no size at all.

v_call	j_call	d_call	clone_size	cdr3_nt	cdr3_aa
TRBV7-2	TRBJ2-2	TRBD1	-	TGTGCCAGCAGCTTAGACAGGGGCTACACCGGGGAGCTGTTTTTT	CASSLDRGYTGELFF
TRBV7-2	TRBJ2-1	-	-	TGTGCCAGCAGCTCCCCAGGGTTGGGATTCGGCAATGAGCAGTTCTTC	CASSSPGLGFGNEQFF
TRBV28	TRBJ1-2	TRBD1	few	TGTGCCAGCAGGTCTTCAGGGGGCGCCACTAGCTACACCTTC	CASRSSGGATSYTF
TRBV5-1	TRBJ2-7	-	once	TGCGCCAGCAGGCCTCAGGGGAGCTCCTACGAGCAGTACTTC	CASRPQGSSYEQYF
TRBV7-2	TRBJ1-5	-	-	TGTGCCAGCAGCTTATTATCCTCAGGGGCAAAACAGCCCCAGCATTTT	CASSLLSSGAKQPQHF
TRBV11-3	TRBJ2-1	-	-	TGTGCCAGCAGCTCCTCTGCGGGTAACTACAATGAGCAGTTCTTC	CASSSSAGNYNEQFF
TRBV7-9	TRBJ1-1	-	once	TGTGCCAGCAGCCACGACATTATGAACACTGAAGCTTTCTTT	CASSHDIMNTEAFF
TRBV10-3	TRBJ2-1	TRBD2	-	TGTGCCATCAGTGAGTCTCCGTTCCTAGCGGGGGGGCAAGTAAAAGGCTCCTACAATGAGCAGTTCTTC	CAISESPFLAGGQVKGSYNEQFF
TRBV5-1	TRBJ1-1	TRBD1	-	TGCGCCAGCAGCCCCGAGGGGGCCGGGAACACTGAAGCTTTCTTT	CASSPEGAGNTEAFF
TRBV11-3	TRBJ2-2	-	-	TGTGCCAGCAGCTCAACAGGGACCGGTGGCGGGGAGCTGTTTTTT	CASSSTGTGGGELFF
TRBV14	TRBJ2-7	TRBD1	-	TGTGCCAGCAGCCAAGACAGGGGGCGATTTGACGAGCAGTACTTC	CASSQDRGRFDEQYF
TRBV7-9	TRBJ2-2	-	-	TGTGCCAGCAGCCGGGCTGCGGGAACGAACACCGGGGAGCTGTTTTTT	CASSRAAGTNTGELFF
TRBV13	TRBJ2-1	-	-	TGTGCCAGCAGCTTCGGCGGGGCCTACAATGAGCAGTTCTTC	CASSFGGAYNEQFF
TRBV4-3	TRBJ2-3	TRBD2	-	TGCGCCAGCAGCCAAACGCCCTCCGGGACTAGCAGCCCAGATACGCAGTATTTT	CASSQTPSGTSSPDTQYF
TRBV4-3	TRBJ1-4	TRBD1	-	TGCGCCAGCAGCGAATGGGCCCACAGGGGGCGAACTAATGAAAAACTGTTTTTT	CASSEWAHRGRTNEKLFF
TRBV2	TRBJ1-6	-	-	TGTGCCAGCAGACCTGACCGGGGTTCACCCCTCCACTTT	CASRPDRGSPLHF
TRBV30	TRBJ2-2	-	once	TGTGCCTGGAGTGGAGGACAGGGTGTTTTGCGGGGGGGCCTGGGGACCGGGGAGCTGTTTTTT	CAWSGGQGVLRGGLGTGELFF
TRBV10-2	TRBJ1-3	-	-	TGCGCCAGCATGGACACCCAAGCCCTTACGAGCTCTGGAAACACCATATATTTT	CASMDTQALTSSGNTIYF
TRBV6-5	TRBJ2-5	TRBD1	-	TGTGCCAGCAGTTACACCGACAGGGAAGAGACCCAGTACTTC	CASSYTDREETQYF
TRBV5-4	TRBJ2-2	-	-	TGTGCCAGCAGCCGGGACACGTCAAGCACCGGGGAGCTGTTTTTT	CASSRDTSSTGELFF
TRBV19	TRBJ1-5	-	-	TGTGCCAGTAGGCGGACAGCACATCAGCCCCAGCATTTT	CASRRTAHQPQHF
TRBV27	TRBJ1-1	-	-	TGTGCCAGCAGTTTGGACAGTAACACTGAAGCTTTCTTT	CASSLDSNTEAFF
TRBV28	TRBJ1-2	-	-	TGTGCCAGCAGGAATATTGACAGAGGGGGAGATGGCTACACCTTC	CASRNIDRGGDGYTF
TRBV19	TRBJ2-7	TRBD2	once	TGTGCCAGTAGTCCCCTGGGGGGGGTCGACGAGCAGTACTTC	CASSPLGGVDEQYF
TRBV5-1	TRBJ1-2	-	-	TGCGCCAGCAGCTTGGGGCAGGGCTTTGGACATAACTATGGCTACACCTTC	CASSLGQGFGHNYGYTF
TRBV6-2/TRBV6-3	TRBJ1-5	TRBD1	-	TGTGCCAGCAGTCCGCAGGGGGTGAGCAATCAGCCCCAGCATTTT	CASSPQGVSNQPQHF
TRBV27	TRBJ1-2	-	once	TGTGCCAGCAGTTACCAGGGGAACTATGGCTACACCTTC	CASSYQGNYGYTF
TRBV9	TRBJ1-3	TRBD1	once	TGTGCCAGCAGCCCAACCTCGGGGACAGGGCTCTCTGGAAACACCATATATTTT	CASSPTSGTGLSGNTIYF
TRBV19	TRBJ2-2	TRBD2	-	TGTGCCAGTTTAATGTGGGCGGGGGGCTTGAACACCGGGGAGCTGTTTTTT	CASLMWAGGLNTGELFF